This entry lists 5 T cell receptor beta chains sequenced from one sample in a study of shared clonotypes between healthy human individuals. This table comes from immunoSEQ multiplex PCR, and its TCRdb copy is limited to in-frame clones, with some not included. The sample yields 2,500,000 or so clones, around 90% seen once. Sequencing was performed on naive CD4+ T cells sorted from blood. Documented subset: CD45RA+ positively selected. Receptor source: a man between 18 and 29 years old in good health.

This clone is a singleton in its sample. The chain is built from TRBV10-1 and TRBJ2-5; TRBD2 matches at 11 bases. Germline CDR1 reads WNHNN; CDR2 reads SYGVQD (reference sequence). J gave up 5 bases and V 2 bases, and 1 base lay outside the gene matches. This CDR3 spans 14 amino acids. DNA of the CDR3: TGCGCCAGCAGTGAGGCTAGCGGGAGGGAGACCCAGTACTTC. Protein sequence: CASSEASGRETQYF.

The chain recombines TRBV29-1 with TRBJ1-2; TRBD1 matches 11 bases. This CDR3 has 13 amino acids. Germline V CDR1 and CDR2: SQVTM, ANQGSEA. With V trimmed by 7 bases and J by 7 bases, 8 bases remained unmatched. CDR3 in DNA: TGCAGCGCTGGGGGACAGGGGGTGGGTGGCTACACCTTC. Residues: CSAGGQGVGGYTF. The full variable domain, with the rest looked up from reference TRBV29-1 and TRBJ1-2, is SAVISQKPSRDICQRGTSLTIQCQVDSQVTMMFWYRQQPGQSLTLIATANQGSEATYESGFVIDKFPISRPNLTFSTLTVSNMSPEDSSIYLCSAGGQGVGGYTFGSGTRLTVV.

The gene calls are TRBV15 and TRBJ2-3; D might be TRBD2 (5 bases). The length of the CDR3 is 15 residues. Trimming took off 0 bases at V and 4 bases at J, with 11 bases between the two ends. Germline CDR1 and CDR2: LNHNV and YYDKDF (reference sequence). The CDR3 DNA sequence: TGTGCCACCAGCAGAGATGGGAGAGGAGCAGATACGCAGTATTTT. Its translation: CATSRDGRGADTQYF.

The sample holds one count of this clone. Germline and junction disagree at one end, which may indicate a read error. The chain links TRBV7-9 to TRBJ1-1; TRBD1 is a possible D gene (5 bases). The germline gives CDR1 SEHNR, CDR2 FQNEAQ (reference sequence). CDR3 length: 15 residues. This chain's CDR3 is CASSFPKGLKTEAFF. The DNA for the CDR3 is TGTGCCAGCAGCTTTCCTAAGGGGCTGAAGACTGAAGCTTTCTTT.

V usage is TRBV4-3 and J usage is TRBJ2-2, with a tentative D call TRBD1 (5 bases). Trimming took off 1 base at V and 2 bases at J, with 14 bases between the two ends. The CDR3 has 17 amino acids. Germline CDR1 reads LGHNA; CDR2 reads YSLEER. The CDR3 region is CASSQVTGLGNTGELFF. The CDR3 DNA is TGCGCCAGCAGCCAAGTCACAGGATTAGGAAACACCGGGGAGCTGTTTTTT.